A single sample gave rise to the 24 T cell receptor beta chains below, sequenced in a study of CD8 T cells in ankylosing spondylitis. General study findings and limits: Ankylosing spondylitis blood appeared to be characterized by a TCR beta motif of about eight highly homologous variants.

TCRdb fed the 5' RACE reads into MiXCR, producing one record per CDR3 protein. This table has hundreds of thousands of distinct CDR3 sequences, about an eighth appearing once. Their antigens are not known. Sequencing was performed on blood, either unsorted or a sorted T cell fraction (not recorded which). Source of these receptors: a male donor with ankylosing spondylitis.

In this sample, this clonotype turned up a few times. The CDR3 region is CASSPSPWAGDEKLFF. The CDR3 DNA sequence: TGTGCCAGCAGCCCGAGCCCGTGGGCAGGGGATGAAAAACTGTTTTTT. The chain joins TRBV9 to TRBJ1-4; D is possibly TRBD1 (6 bases). This CDR3 is built from 16 residues. V was pared by 4 bases and J by 6 bases, with 19 bases between. CDR1 and CDR2 from the germline V gene are SGDLS and YYNGEE.

The chain employs TRBV20-1 and TRBJ2-5; D perhaps matches TRBD1 (6 bases). The CDR3 has 14 amino acids. The germline V and J ends were trimmed by 5 bases and 0 bases, with 13 bases remaining between them. Germline loops: CDR1 DFQATT, CDR2 SNEGSKA (reference sequence). CDR3 residues: CSAARTVNQETQYF. DNA of the CDR3: TGCAGTGCTGCCCGGACAGTGAACCAAGAGACCCAGTACTTC.

This clonotype showed up many times. The J gene is TRBJ2-1, the V gene TRBV5-1; D is undetermined. The ends were cut back, 1 base at V and 8 bases at J, with 7 bases in the middle. This CDR3 has 12 amino acids. The germline V gene encodes CDR1 SGHRS and CDR2 YFSETQ. This CDR3 is CASSLLGYEQFF. CDR3 bases: TGCGCCAGCAGCTTGTTGGGGTATGAGCAGTTCTTC.

In its sample, this clonotype was seen many times. V and J are TRBV29-1 and TRBJ1-2; a weak D match, TRBD1 (6 bases). This CDR3 has 13 residues. In germline, CDR1 is SQVTM, CDR2 ANQGSEA. Trimming stripped 7 bases from V and 0 bases from J, with 12 bases between. The CDR3 DNA sequence: TGCAGCGCCACAGGGTTTCCTAACTATGGCTACACCTTC. Protein sequence: CSATGFPNYGYTF.

The V call is TRBV6-5, the J call TRBJ2-1; 9 bases agree with TRBD1. The CDR3 has 15 residues. V shed 2 bases, J shed 5 bases, and the junction held 4 bases outside the gene matches. Germline V CDR1 and CDR2: MNHEY, SVGAGI. CDR3 amino acids: CASSYPGQGNNEQFF. DNA of the CDR3: TGTGCCAGCAGTTACCCGGGACAGGGCAACAATGAGCAGTTCTTC.

V is TRBV20-1 and J is TRBJ1-2; D is possibly TRBD1 (5 bases). The CDR3 is made up of 14 amino acids. CDR1 is DFQATT, CDR2 SNEGSKA, per germline (reference sequence). V was clipped by 7 bases and J by 5 bases, with 20 bases between them. In nucleotides, the CDR3 is TGCAGTGTCAGATTCGTGGACATACCTTATGGCTACACCTTC. Protein: CSVRFVDIPYGYTF.

The sample holds a few counts of this clonotype. V usage is TRBV4-2 and J usage is TRBJ2-1; D might be TRBD2 (5 bases). Trimming stripped 3 bases from V and 2 bases from J, with 11 bases between. Germline loops: CDR1 LGHNA, CDR2 YNFKEQ. This CDR3 comprises 15 residues. CDR3 in amino acids: CASSHLPAAYNEQFF. CDR3 DNA sequence: TGTGCCAGCAGCCACCTCCCAGCGGCCTACAATGAGCAGTTCTTC.

The chain links TRBV6-2 or TRBV6-3 to TRBJ2-7, with 10 bases lining up with TRBD2. Germline values: CDR1 MNHEY, CDR2 SVGEGT. The CDR3 is made up of 13 amino acids. Trimming took 6 bases from V and 6 from J; bases not matched to a gene: 5. CDR3 residues: CASRPGLASEQYF. Written as DNA, the CDR3 is TGTGCCAGCAGACCGGGACTAGCGAGCGAGCAGTACTTC.

This clonotype was seen a handful of times. This chain links TRBV9 with TRBJ2-1; 13 bases map to TRBD2. The CDR3 is 16 residues long. The V and J ends lost 2 bases and 1 base, in that order; junction bases with no gene match: 0. Per the germline V gene, CDR1 is SGDLS and CDR2 is YYNGEE. The CDR3 region has the DNA TGTGCCAGCAGCGTGACTAGCGGGAGGTCCTACAATGAGCAGTTCTTC. Its protein is CASSVTSGRSYNEQFF.

This clonotype was seen a few times. This chain joins TRBV5-1 and TRBJ2-5; either TRBD1 or TRBD2 may fit D (5 bases each). V lost 0 bases and J lost 4, with 19 bases in between. CDR3 length: 17 amino acids. Germline loops: CDR1 SGHRS, CDR2 YFSETQ. The CDR3 is CASSLGRAWGIGETQYF. Written as DNA, the CDR3 is TGCGCCAGCAGCTTGGGGCGAGCATGGGGGATCGGAGAGACCCAGTACTTC. The variable domain in full, completed from reference TRBV5-1 and TRBJ2-5, reads KAGVTQTPRYLIKTRGQQVTLSCSPISGHRSVSWYQQTPGQGLQFLFEYFSETQRNKGNFPGRFSGRQFSNSRSEMNVSTLELGDSALYLCASSLGRAWGIGETQYFGPGTRLLVL.

This clonotype was seen a few times. The chain combines TRBV20-1 with TRBJ2-1; 9 bases map to TRBD2. This CDR3 has 16 residues. Germline CDR1 is DFQATT and CDR2 is SNEGSKA (reference sequence). V shed 3 bases, J shed 3 bases, and the junction held 9 bases outside the gene matches. CDR3 in DNA: TGCAGTGCTAGTTCAATTGCTAGCGGGGTCTACAATGAGCAGTTCTTC. It specifies CSASSIASGVYNEQFF.

The chain recombines TRBV20-1 with TRBJ2-1; TRBD2 agrees at 8 bases. After removal of 2 bases from V and 0 bases from J, the junction contained 6 bases not matched to a gene. Germline V gene data show CDR1 as DFQATT and CDR2 as SNEGSKA (reference sequence). CDR3 length: 16 amino acids. CDR3 in amino acids: CSARMTSASSYNEQFF. CDR3 DNA sequence: TGCAGTGCTAGAATGACTAGCGCTAGCTCCTACAATGAGCAGTTCTTC.

This clonotype was observed many times. V gene TRBV25-1 combines with J gene TRBJ2-7; unclear D gene. V lost 4 bases, J lost 5 bases, and 12 bases lay in between. Germline CDR1 MGHDK, CDR2 SYGVNS. The CDR3 is 13 residues long. The CDR3 nucleotides are TGTGCCAGCAGTGTACCGTTTAAGAACGAGCAGTACTTC. It encodes CASSVPFKNEQYF.

In this sample, this clonotype turned up a few times. The chain carries TRBV4-1 and TRBJ2-1, with 9 positions matching TRBD2. The trim removed 0 bases at V and 3 bases at J, leaving 3 bases unmatched. CDR3 length: 16 amino acids. Germline V gene lookup returns CDR1 MGHRA and CDR2 YSYEKL. CDR3 in DNA: TGCGCCAGCAGCCAAGAAAGACTAGCGGTCTACAATGAGCAGTTCTTC. Protein sequence: CASSQERLAVYNEQFF.

This clonotype turned up a few times. The V gene is TRBV10-3, the J gene TRBJ1-4; D is unresolved. The V gene's germline CDR1 is ENHRY and CDR2 SYGVKD. CDR3 length equals 14 residues. V lost 3 bases to trimming and J lost 6 bases, with 11 bases between them. The CDR3 DNA reads as TGTGCCATCAGTGATGGGTCCCAGGATGAAAAACTGTTTTTT. This encodes CAISDGSQDEKLFF.

The chain carries TRBV9 and TRBJ2-1, with a possible D match to TRBD1 (5 bases). This CDR3 comprises 15 residues. V shed 5 bases and J shed 2 bases, with 14 bases lying between them. Germline-derived CDR1 and CDR2 are SGDLS and YYNGEE. The CDR3 is CASSRTGEPYNEQFF. The CDR3 DNA reads TGTGCCAGCAGTCGTACAGGTGAGCCCTACAATGAGCAGTTCTTC.

This clonotype was counted only a few times. This sequence joins TRBV4-3 and TRBJ1-1; D remains ambiguous. Between the trimmed V and J ends, which lost 0 bases and 0 bases, there was a span of 8 bases. Germline V gene sequence: CDR1 LGHNA, CDR2 YSLEER. CDR3 length: 15 residues. The chain's CDR3 is CASSQDVGLNTEAFF. Written as DNA, the CDR3 is TGCGCCAGCAGCCAAGATGTCGGCCTGAACACTGAAGCTTTCTTT.

Only a few counts were recorded for this clonotype. This rearrangement joins TRBV6-1 to TRBJ2-1; the D gene is possibly TRBD1 (5 bases). This CDR3 contains 16 residues. Per the germline V gene, CDR1 is MNHNS and CDR2 is SASEGT. Deletions cut 5 bases from V and 4 bases from J, with 18 bases between. This CDR3 reads CASSRIRTPLYNEQFF. In DNA, the CDR3 is TGTGCCAGCAGTCGGATTAGGACACCACTATACAATGAGCAGTTCTTC.

There are many counts of this clonotype. J is TRBJ2-3 and V is TRBV5-1; no clear D. Between the trimmed V and J ends, which lost 0 bases and 5 bases, there was a span of 7 bases. Germline CDR1 SGHRS, CDR2 YFSETQ. This CDR3 spans 13 amino acids. The CDR3 nucleotides read TGCGCCAGCAGCTTGGGAGCGAAAGATACGCAGTATTTT. It yields the protein CASSLGAKDTQYF.

Here the CDR3 reads CASRMGGGGYGYTF. Here the CDR3 DNA reads TGTGCCAGCAGAATGGGGGGGGGCGGCTATGGCTACACCTTC. The chain joins TRBV6-1 to TRBJ1-2, with D maybe TRBD1 (6 bases). V was trimmed by 6 bases and J by 4 bases, leaving 15 bases between them. Germline assignment: CDR1 MNHNS and CDR2 SASEGT. This CDR3 contains 14 residues.

The J gene is TRBJ2-2, the V gene TRBV5-1, with 7 bases aligning to TRBD2. Germline values: CDR1 SGHRS, CDR2 YFSETQ. V shed 1 base, J shed 4 bases, and the junction held 4 bases outside the gene matches. The CDR3 length is 15 residues. This chain's CDR3 is CASSLSGAGTGELFF. Here the CDR3 DNA reads TGCGCCAGCAGCTTGAGCGGGGCAGGCACCGGGGAGCTGTTTTTT.

The table lists this clonotype with a few counts. This chain uses TRBV20-1 with TRBJ2-1, with D maybe TRBD2 (6 bases). Germline V CDR1 and CDR2: DFQATT, SNEGSKA (reference sequence). Between the trimmed V and J ends, which lost 3 bases and 4 bases, there was a span of 19 bases. This CDR3 spans 16 amino acids. CDR3 sequence: CSARKPGRAWYNEQFF. In nucleotides, the CDR3 is TGCAGTGCTAGGAAACCCGGGAGAGCGTGGTACAATGAGCAGTTCTTC.

The chain carries TRBV12-3 or TRBV12-4 and TRBJ2-2, with D maybe TRBD1 (6 bases). The CDR3 runs 16 residues. Deletions cut 7 bases from V and 6 bases from J, with 21 bases between. CDR3 sequence reads: CASKEGGAPSAGELFF. The CDR3 DNA follows: TGTGCCAGCAAGGAAGGGGGAGCCCCGAGTGCCGGGGAGCTGTTTTTT.

The chain recombines TRBV7-2 with TRBJ2-7; D not resolved. Germline values: CDR1 SGHTA, CDR2 FQGNSA. The germline V and J ends were trimmed by 1 base and 0 bases, with 10 bases remaining between them. The CDR3 contains 15 residues. The CDR3 sequence: CASSLVRRSSYEQYF. The CDR3 region has the DNA TGTGCCAGCAGCTTAGTGCGGAGAAGCTCCTACGAGCAGTACTTC.